This entry lists 29 T cell receptor beta chains sequenced from one sample in a study of spatial heterogeneity in lung cancer. Time point noted: sample taken at primary tumor resection. Whole RNA obtained from tumor, nontumor lung or frozen PBMC underwent sequencing without sorting. TCRdb re-analysed the 5' RACE reads in MiXCR, keeping a single row per CDR3 protein. The table includes some 10,000 distinct CDR3 sequences, approximately 5% detected once. The input for sequencing was PBMCs, taken at surgery. The receptors were sampled from a male donor with early-stage non-small cell lung cancer.

By proportion, this clonotype is medium-sized. The rearrangement links TRBV4-1 to TRBJ1-6; no firm D call. V was clipped by 0 bases and J by 3 bases, with 6 bases between them. The CDR3 consists of 15 residues. CDR1 is MGHRA, CDR2 YSYEKL, per germline. CDR3 sequence reads: CASSQDRNYNSPLHF. Written as DNA, the CDR3 is TGCGCCAGCAGCCAAGACAGAAACTATAATTCACCCCTCCACTTT.

This clonotype was observed many times. V and J are TRBV29-1 and TRBJ1-1; D is uncertain. This CDR3 contains 10 residues. CDR1 and CDR2 from the germline V gene are SQVTM and ANQGSEA. Trimming cost V 4 bases and J 3 bases, with 3 bases left between them. The chain's CDR3 is CSVVDTEAFF. CDR3 coding DNA: TGCAGCGTTGTGGACACTGAAGCTTTCTTT.

This clonotype was recorded at least ten times. J is TRBJ2-7 and V is TRBV29-1; D may correspond to TRBD1 or TRBD2 (6 bases each). This CDR3 region has 17 residues. Germline CDR1 is SQVTM and CDR2 is ANQGSEA. V was pared by 8 bases and J by 1 base, with 27 bases between. The CDR3 loop is CSFRGPDVAEGSYEQYF. In DNA form, the CDR3 reads TGCAGCTTCCGGGGGCCCGACGTAGCGGAGGGATCCTACGAGCAGTACTTC.

Many counts were recorded for this clonotype. The chain joins TRBV28 to TRBJ1-2; 8 bases fit TRBD1. With V trimmed by 4 bases and J by 6 bases, 4 bases remained unmatched. The CDR3 is made up of 13 amino acids. Per the germline V gene, CDR1 is MDHEN and CDR2 is SYDVKM. The CDR3 loop reads CASSSPDRDGYTF. The CDR3 DNA is TGTGCCAGCAGTTCCCCGGACAGGGATGGCTACACCTTC.

This clonotype is labeled as medium-sized (0.01 to 0.1%). This chain joins TRBV5-4 and TRBJ2-1; 9 nucleotides line up with TRBD2. From germline, CDR1 is SGHNT and CDR2 YYREEE (reference sequence). This CDR3 contains 17 residues. The trim removed 2 bases at V and 4 bases at J, leaving 10 bases unmatched. The CDR3 region has the DNA TGTGCCAGCAGCTTCGGCGGGAGGGCCCCGGAATACAATGAGCAGTTCTTC. Residues: CASSFGGRAPEYNEQFF.

This clonotype ranks as medium-sized. The chain is built from TRBV3-1 and TRBJ2-5, with D possibly being TRBD2 (6 bases). Per the germline V gene, CDR1 is LGHDT and CDR2 is YNNKEL (reference sequence). The CDR3 totals 15 residues. V was clipped by 4 bases and J by 7 bases, with 19 bases between them. CDR3: CASSLGGGPEATQYF. The CDR3 DNA sequence: TGTGCCAGCAGCCTGGGCGGAGGGCCAGAAGCGACCCAGTACTTC.

By its share, this clonotype is medium-sized (0.01 to 0.1%). This chain joins TRBV29-1 and TRBJ1-1; 7 bases agree with TRBD1. The germline V gene has CDR1 SQVTM and CDR2 ANQGSEA. The CDR3 is 13 amino acids. V was pared by 3 bases and J by 4 bases, with 5 bases of the junction left unmatched. This CDR3 is CSVETGMGTEAFF. CDR3 DNA sequence: TGCAGCGTTGAGACAGGGATGGGCACTGAAGCTTTCTTT.

This clonotype was seen a few times. V usage is TRBV2 and J usage is TRBJ2-7; possible D gene TRBD1, 6 bases. V shed 6 bases and J shed 0 bases, with 15 bases lying between them. The CDR3 loop spans 15 amino acids. From germline, CDR1 is SNHLY and CDR2 FYNNEI. CDR3 DNA sequence: TGTGCCAGCAGGGAAACAGGGTTTTCCTCCTACGAGCAGTACTTC. It is translated as CASRETGFSSYEQYF. Full variable domain (remainder filled in from reference TRBV2 and TRBJ2-7): EPEVTQTPSHQVTQMGQEVILRCVPISNHLYFYWYRQILGQKVEFLVSFYNNEISEKSEIFDDQFSVERPDGSNFTLKIRSTKLEDSAMYFCASRETGFSSYEQYFGPGTRLTVT.

This clonotype has ten or more counts. V gene TRBV4-2 combines with J gene TRBJ2-7; 10 nucleotides align to TRBD1. V gave up 4 bases and J gave up 0 bases; unmatched junction bases: 6. The CDR3 contains 16 residues. The V gene's germline CDR1 is LGHNA and CDR2 YNFKEQ. CDR3 region: CASSPGQGEPSYEQYF. Here the CDR3 DNA reads TGTGCCAGCAGCCCTGGACAGGGGGAACCCTCCTACGAGCAGTACTTC.

This clonotype turned up a few times. The V gene is TRBV6-2 or TRBV6-3, the J gene TRBJ2-7; D may be TRBD2 (5 bases). The V gene's germline CDR1 is MNHEY and CDR2 SVGEGT. Trimming stripped 7 bases from V and 2 bases from J, with 12 bases between. CDR3 length equals 13 residues. The CDR3 nucleotides are TGTGCCAGCACCGACTATCGGGCCTACGAGCAGTACTTC. This translates into CASTDYRAYEQYF.

This clonotype showed up many times. The chain has TRBV20-1 and TRBJ2-4; TRBD2 matches at 9 bases. Germline V CDR1 and CDR2: DFQATT, SNEGSKA (reference sequence). The V segment lost 0 bases and the J segment 6 bases; nucleotides outside the gene matches: 6. This CDR3 region has 15 residues. CDR3 nucleotides: TGCAGTGCTAGAGACGGTAGCGGGAGCGGAAACATTCAGTACTTC. Protein product: CSARDGSGSGNIQYF.

In this sample, this clonotype turned up many times. This chain connects TRBV29-1 to TRBJ1-1; D ambiguous. V was clipped by 5 bases and J by 3 bases, with 7 bases between them. CDR1 is SQVTM and CDR2 is ANQGSEA in the germline V gene. The CDR3 covers 11 residues. The CDR3 sequence is CSVLRDTEAFF. As DNA, the CDR3 is TGCAGCGTTTTGCGGGACACTGAAGCTTTCTTT.

This clonotype has at least ten counts. V usage is TRBV28 and J usage is TRBJ2-4; D is undetermined. The CDR3 runs to 12 residues. V was shortened by 4 bases and J by 5 bases, with 6 bases between the two germline ends. CDR1 is MDHEN and CDR2 is SYDVKM in the germline V gene. The CDR3 region has the DNA TGTGCCAGCAGTTCGGTGGAAAACATTCAGTACTTC. It specifies CASSSVENIQYF.

This clonotype was counted ten times or more. The V call is TRBV18, the J call TRBJ1-2; perhaps TRBD1 as D (5 bases). The CDR3 is made up of 14 amino acids. Germline CDR1 is KGHSH and CDR2 is LQKENI. The V end was cut by 3 bases, the J end by 4 bases, with 12 bases between. The CDR3 DNA reads TGTGCCAGCTCACCGACAGCCTCCGGCTATGGCTACACCTTC. Translation gives CASSPTASGYGYTF.

The V gene is TRBV29-1, the J gene TRBJ2-1; 8 bases line up with TRBD1. The CDR3 contains 14 residues. CDR1 and CDR2 from the germline V gene are SQVTM and ANQGSEA. After removal of 4 bases from V and 5 bases from J, the junction contained 7 bases not matched to a gene. DNA of the CDR3: TGCAGCGTTGTCTTGTGGACAGGGAACAATGAGCAGTTCTTC. Its protein is CSVVLWTGNNEQFF.

By share, this clonotype ranks as medium-sized (0.01 to 0.1%). V and J are TRBV7-2 and TRBJ2-1, with 10 bases identical to TRBD2. This CDR3 is 15 amino acids long. Unmatched junction bases numbered 4, after V lost 1 base and J lost 7 bases. Per germline, CDR1 SGHTA and CDR2 FQGNSA. CDR3 in DNA: TGTGCCAGCAGCTTAGAACTAGCGGGAAGGAATGAGCAGTTCTTC. It yields the protein CASSLELAGRNEQFF.

This clonotype came up many times. The chain uses TRBV29-1 and TRBJ1-2, with D possibly matching TRBD1 (6 bases). The germline V gene has CDR1 SQVTM and CDR2 ANQGSEA. This CDR3 region has 14 residues. V lost 1 base and J 0 bases, leaving 9 bases between the germline ends. CDR3 residues: CSVEGGRSNYGYTF. CDR3 sequence (DNA): TGCAGCGTTGAAGGGGGGCGTTCTAACTATGGCTACACCTTC.

A few counts support this clonotype. This sequence joins TRBV28 and TRBJ2-3; 7 bases are a match to TRBD2. Germline CDR1 and CDR2: MDHEN and SYDVKM. The length of the CDR3 is 16 residues. With V trimmed by 4 bases and J by 1 base, 8 bases remained unmatched. In DNA, the CDR3 is TGTGCCAGCAGTTACCCTAGCGGCTTTGGCACAGATACGCAGTATTTT. Translation gives CASSYPSGFGTDTQYF.

This clonotype was counted many times. The V call is TRBV12-3 or TRBV12-4, the J call TRBJ2-2; D unclear. V lost 1 base, J lost 1 base, and 4 bases lay in between. CDR3 length equals 14 residues. For the CDR3, the DNA is TGTGCCAGCAGTTTAGGGAGGAACACCGGGGAGCTGTTTTTT. Translating it yields CASSLGRNTGELFF.

This chain connects TRBV11-2 to TRBJ2-4; no definite D call. The CDR3 consists of 12 residues. Trimming removed 1 base at V and 4 bases at J, with 2 bases between. Germline loops: CDR1 SGHAT, CDR2 FQNNGV. The CDR3 DNA follows: TGTGCCAGCAGCTTAGGAAAAAACATTCAGTACTTC. This translates into CASSLGKNIQYF.

This clonotype is judged medium-sized. The chain carries TRBV29-1 and TRBJ2-1; no firm D call. The germline gives CDR1 SQVTM, CDR2 ANQGSEA. The CDR3 has 11 residues. V lost 4 bases to trimming and J lost 5 bases, with 6 bases between them. CDR3 sequence reads: CSVGRNNEQFF. The CDR3 DNA follows: TGCAGCGTTGGGCGCAACAATGAGCAGTTCTTC.

This clonotype rates as medium-sized (0.01 to 0.1%). This chain connects TRBV18 to TRBJ2-3, with TRBD1 identical over 7 bases. The CDR3 runs 16 residues. Germline V gene sequence: CDR1 KGHSH, CDR2 LQKENI. V shed 2 bases, J shed 0 bases, and the junction held 5 bases outside the gene matches. The DNA for the CDR3 is TGTGCCAGCTCACCAGGGACAGCTGCTAGCACAGATACGCAGTATTTT. Translated, it gives CASSPGTAASTDTQYF.

This clonotype is categorized as medium-sized. V and J are TRBV7-9 and TRBJ1-1, with D possibly TRBD1 on 5 matching bases. V was trimmed by 5 bases and J by 4 bases, leaving 8 bases between them. Germline lookup yields CDR1 SEHNR and CDR2 FQNEAQ (reference sequence). The CDR3 totals 12 residues. The CDR3 loop reads CASSLGLTEAFF. In nucleotides, the CDR3 is TGTGCCAGCAGCCTGGGACTCACTGAAGCTTTCTTT.

This chain joins TRBV20-1 and TRBJ1-1; D might be TRBD1 (5 bases). The V end lost 5 bases, the J end lost 8 bases, and 15 bases lay between the germline ends. This CDR3 contains 12 residues. CDR1 and CDR2 (germline): DFQATT, SNEGSKA (reference sequence). This CDR3 is CSAPDRLYEAFF. CDR3 DNA: TGCAGTGCTCCTGACAGACTTTACGAAGCTTTCTTT.

This clonotype was seen many times. This chain uses TRBV7-2 with TRBJ1-6; 8 bases line up with TRBD1. This CDR3 spans 15 amino acids. V was pared by 0 bases and J by 8 bases, with 3 bases of the junction left unmatched. Per the germline V gene, CDR1 is SGHTA and CDR2 is FQGNSA. As DNA, the CDR3 is TGTGCCAGCAGCTTAGCGACGACAGGGGATTCACCCCTCCACTTT. Its translation: CASSLATTGDSPLHF.

Ten or more counts support this clonotype. The genes are TRBV6-2 or TRBV6-3 and TRBJ1-2, with D hard to call. Germline values: CDR1 MNHEY, CDR2 SVGEGT. The CDR3 is 15 amino acids. Between the trimmed V and J ends, which lost 5 bases and 3 bases, there was a span of 16 bases. CDR3 DNA: TGTGCCAGCAGTCACGGACTCAACGGGGACTATGGCTACACCTTC. The encoded protein is CASSHGLNGDYGYTF.

The gene calls are TRBV29-1 and TRBJ2-1; tentative D call: TRBD1 (6 bases). The V gene's germline CDR1 is SQVTM and CDR2 ANQGSEA. The CDR3 consists of 14 residues. Trimming shortened V by 3 bases and J by 4 bases, and 13 bases separated the two germline ends. The CDR3 DNA reads as TGCAGCGTTGATCAGGGGAGTCGGTACAATGAGCAGTTCTTC. It is translated as CSVDQGSRYNEQFF.

The sample holds many counts of this clonotype. The rearrangement links TRBV29-1 to TRBJ1-3; D is uncertain. Germline lookup yields CDR1 SQVTM and CDR2 ANQGSEA. V was pared by 4 bases and J by 1 base, with 2 bases between. This CDR3 is built from 11 residues. The CDR3: CSVASGNTIYF. The CDR3, as DNA: TGCAGCGTTGCATCTGGAAACACCATATATTTT.

In this sample, this clonotype is medium-sized. The chain carries TRBV29-1 and TRBJ2-7, with D maybe TRBD2 (6 bases). This CDR3 region has 11 residues. Trimming removed 7 bases at V and 4 bases at J, with 11 bases between. From germline, CDR1 is SQVTM and CDR2 ANQGSEA. The CDR3 DNA follows: TGCAGCGCCCGACTAGATTACGAGCAGTACTTC. This codes for CSARLDYEQYF.